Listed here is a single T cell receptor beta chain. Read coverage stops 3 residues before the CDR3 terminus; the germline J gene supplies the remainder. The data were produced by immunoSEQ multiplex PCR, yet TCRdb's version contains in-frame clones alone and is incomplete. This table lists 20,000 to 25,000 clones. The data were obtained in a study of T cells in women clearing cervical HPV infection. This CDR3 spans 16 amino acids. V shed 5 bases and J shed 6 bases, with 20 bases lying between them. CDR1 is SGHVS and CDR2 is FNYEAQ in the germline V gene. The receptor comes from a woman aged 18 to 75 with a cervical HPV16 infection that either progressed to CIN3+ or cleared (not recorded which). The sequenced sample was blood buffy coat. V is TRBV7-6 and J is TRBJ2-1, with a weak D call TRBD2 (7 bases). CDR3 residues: CASSRTSGGRGNEQFF. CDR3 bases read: TGTGCCAGCAGCCGAACCTCCGGGGGGCGCGGCAATGAG. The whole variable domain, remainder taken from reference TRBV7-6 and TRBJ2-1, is GAGVSQSPRYKVTKRGQDVALRCDPISGHVSLYWYRQALGQGPEFLTYFNYEAQQDKSGLPNDRFSAERPEGSISTLTIQRTEQRDSAMYRCASSRTSGGRGNEQFFGPGTRLTVL.